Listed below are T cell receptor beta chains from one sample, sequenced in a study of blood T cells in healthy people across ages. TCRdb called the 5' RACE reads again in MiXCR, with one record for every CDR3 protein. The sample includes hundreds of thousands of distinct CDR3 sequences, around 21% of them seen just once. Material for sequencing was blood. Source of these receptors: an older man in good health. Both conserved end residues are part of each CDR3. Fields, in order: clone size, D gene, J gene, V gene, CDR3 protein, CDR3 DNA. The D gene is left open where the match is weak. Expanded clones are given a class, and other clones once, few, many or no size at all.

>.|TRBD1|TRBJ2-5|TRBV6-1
CASSKKVTGERGETQYF
TGTGCCAGCAGTAAAAAGGTTACAGGGGAAAGAGGAGAGACCCAGTACTTC
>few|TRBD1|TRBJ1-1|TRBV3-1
CASSPYSGGRTEAFF
TGTGCCAGCAGCCCCTACTCAGGGGGTCGGACTGAAGCTTTCTTT
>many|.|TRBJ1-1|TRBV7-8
CASSLIGGNTEAFF
TGTGCCAGCAGCTTAATCGGGGGGAACACTGAAGCTTTCTTT
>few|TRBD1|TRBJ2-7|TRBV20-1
CSAHGQGKTYEQYF
TGCAGTGCGCATGGACAGGGGAAGACATACGAGCAGTACTTC
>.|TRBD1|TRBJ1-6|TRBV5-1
CASSQQGALNNSPLHF
TGCGCCAGCAGCCAACAGGGGGCTCTTAATAATTCACCCCTCCACTTT
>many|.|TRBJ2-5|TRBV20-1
CSASRLEVFQETQYF
TGCAGTGCTTCAAGACTAGAGGTCTTCCAAGAGACCCAGTACTTC
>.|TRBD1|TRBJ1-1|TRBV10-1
CASSEYLTGNAFF
TGCGCCAGCAGTGAGTATCTGACAGGGAACGCTTTCTTT
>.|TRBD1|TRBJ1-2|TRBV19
CASSAWTGPDYGYTF
TGTGCCAGTAGTGCCTGGACAGGGCCCGACTATGGCTACACCTTC
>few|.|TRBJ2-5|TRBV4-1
CASSRGSTGYGQETQYF
TGCGCCAGCAGCCGGGGGTCCACAGGGTATGGCCAAGAGACTCAGTACTTC
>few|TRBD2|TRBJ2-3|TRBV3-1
CASSQARLAGHTDTQYF
TGTGCCAGCAGCCAAGCCCGGCTAGCGGGACACACAGATACGCAGTATTTT
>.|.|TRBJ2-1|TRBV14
CASSLLHLEEYLYNEQFF
TGTGCCAGCAGCCTTCTCCACCTGGAAGAATACCTCTACAATGAGCAGTTCTTC
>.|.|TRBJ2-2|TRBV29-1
CSVQFTGELFF
TGCAGCGTTCAGTTCACCGGGGAGCTGTTTTTT
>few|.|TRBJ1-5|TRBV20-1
CSARGGRGGSQPQHF
TGCAGTGCTAGAGGGGGAAGGGGTGGGAGTCAGCCCCAGCATTTT
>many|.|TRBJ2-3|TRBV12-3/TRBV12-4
CASSPEDWGWYTQYF
TGTGCCAGCAGTCCCGAGGACTGGGGCTGGTATACGCAGTATTTT
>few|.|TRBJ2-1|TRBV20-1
CSARATVGSSYNEQFF
TGCAGTGCTAGAGCGACCGTAGGGAGCTCCTACAATGAGCAGTTCTTC
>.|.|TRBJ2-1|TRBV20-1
CSARDYRRNGNEQFF
TGCAGTGCTAGAGATTATAGGCGAAATGGGAATGAGCAGTTCTTC
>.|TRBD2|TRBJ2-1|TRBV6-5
CASSYLGTSGRVNEQFF
TGTGCCAGCAGTTACCTAGGGACTAGCGGGAGGGTAAATGAGCAGTTCTTC
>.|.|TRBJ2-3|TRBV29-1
CSVEEWQPTDTQYF
TGCAGCGTTGAAGAGTGGCAACCCACAGATACGCAGTATTTT
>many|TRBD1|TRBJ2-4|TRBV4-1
CASSEPGQGFGNIQYF
TGCGCCAGCAGCGAGCCGGGACAGGGATTTGGAAACATTCAGTACTTC
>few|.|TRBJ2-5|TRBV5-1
CASSIGSSEGETQYF
TGCGCCAGCAGCATAGGGTCATCCGAGGGTGAGACCCAGTACTTC
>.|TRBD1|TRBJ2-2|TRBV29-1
CSVPRGWAGELFF
TGCAGCGTTCCCAGGGGGTGGGCCGGGGAGCTGTTTTTT
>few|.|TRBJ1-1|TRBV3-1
CASSPTHGNTEAFF
TGTGCCAGCAGTCCCACTCACGGGAACACTGAAGCTTTCTTT
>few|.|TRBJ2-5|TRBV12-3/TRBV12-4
CASSLGRPQETQYF
TGTGCCAGCAGTTTAGGGAGGCCGCAAGAGACCCAGTACTTC
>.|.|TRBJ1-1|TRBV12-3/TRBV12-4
CASSHRQLMNTKAFF
TGTGCCAGCAGCCATCGACAGTTAATGAACACTAAAGCTTTCTTT
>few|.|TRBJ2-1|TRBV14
CASSAVSSYNEQFF
TGTGCCAGCAGCGCGGTGAGCTCCTACAATGAGCAGTTCTTC
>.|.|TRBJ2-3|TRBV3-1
CASSGLGGTDTQYF
TGTGCCAGCAGCGGACTCGGGGGCACAGATACGCAGTATTTT
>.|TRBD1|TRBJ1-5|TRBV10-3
CAISTGERGQPQHF
TGTGCCATCAGTACAGGGGAGCGAGGGCAGCCCCAGCATTTT
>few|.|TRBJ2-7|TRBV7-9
CASSQDSISYEQYF
TGTGCCAGCAGCCAGGACAGTATATCCTACGAGCAGTACTTC
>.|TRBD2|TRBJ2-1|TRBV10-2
CASVLADSYNEQFF
TGCGCCAGCGTCCTAGCGGACTCCTACAATGAGCAGTTCTTC
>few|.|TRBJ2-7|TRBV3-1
CASSQDRFGGVYEQYF
TGTGCCAGCAGCCAAGATCGGTTTGGGGGAGTCTACGAGCAGTACTTC
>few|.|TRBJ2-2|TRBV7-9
CASSFQQGNTGELFF
TGTGCCAGCAGCTTTCAACAGGGGAACACCGGGGAGCTGTTTTTT
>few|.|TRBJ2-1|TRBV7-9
CASSSTGSTLNEQFF
TGTGCCAGCAGCTCAACCGGGAGCACACTCAATGAGCAGTTCTTC
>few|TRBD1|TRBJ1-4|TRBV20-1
CSATPGQGGEKLFF
TGCAGTGCAACCCCGGGACAGGGGGGTGAAAAACTGTTTTTT
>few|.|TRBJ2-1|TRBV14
CASRKQTGTYNEQFF
TGTGCCAGCAGGAAACAAACCGGGACATACAATGAGCAGTTCTTC
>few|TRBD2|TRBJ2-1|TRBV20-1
CSAGSGRGYEQFF
TGCAGTGCGGGTAGCGGGAGAGGTTATGAGCAGTTCTTC
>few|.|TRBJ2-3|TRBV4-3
CASSQDERALGNTQYF
TGCGCCAGCAGCCAAGACGAGCGGGCCCTGGGGAATACGCAGTATTTT
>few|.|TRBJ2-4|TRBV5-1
CASSSLMDSAKNIQYF
TGCGCCAGCAGCTCCTTAATGGATTCGGCCAAAAACATTCAGTACTTC
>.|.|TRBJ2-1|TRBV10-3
CAISELEGKQFF
TGTGCCATCAGTGAGCTGGAGGGGAAGCAGTTCTTC